These T cell receptor beta chains were read from a single sample in a study of OX40 agonist ivuxolimab in advanced cancers. The table came from immunoSEQ multiplex PCR; TCRdb's copy has only in-frame clones and leaves some out. The sample lists 10,000 to 15,000 clones; about 75% were seen once. The sample here was CD4+ or CD8+ T cells sorted from blood, taken in a trial of the OX40 agonist ivuxolimab. The receptors come from an adult with an advanced solid tumor such as melanoma, head and neck, liver or kidney cancer. Both conserved end residues are part of each CDR3. The D gene is left open where the match is weak. Size values are once, few and many counts, or a class for expanded clones, and some rows have none.

>TRBJ2-1|TRBD2|NA|TRBV5-5
CASSPPFGTSDHNEQFF
TGTGCCAGCAGCCCCCCCTTCGGGACTAGCGACCACAATGAGCAGTTCTTC
>TRBJ2-3|TRBD2|NA|TRBV2
CASRAPGTSITDTQYF
TGTGCCAGCAGGGCCCCCGGGACTAGCATCACAGATACGCAGTATTTT
>TRBJ2-7|TRBD2|NA|TRBV7-2
CASSPGVGEGYEQYF
TGTGCCAGCAGCCCTGGGGTAGGGGAGGGGTACGAGCAGTACTTC
>TRBJ2-1|TRBD2|NA|TRBV29-1
CSVAASGGNEQFF
TGCAGCGTTGCGGCTAGCGGGGGAAATGAGCAGTTCTTC
>TRBJ2-2|NA|once|TRBV7-9
CASSSYAGRNTGELFF
TGTGCCAGCAGCAGTTACGCCGGGAGGAACACCGGGGAGCTGTTTTTT
>TRBJ1-5|NA|once|TRBV9
CASSVNSNQPQHF
TGTGCCAGCAGCGTGAATAGCAATCAGCCCCAGCATTTT
>TRBJ1-5|NA|NA|TRBV27
CASSSDGMRNQPQHF
TGTGCCAGCAGTTCCGACGGGATGCGCAATCAGCCCCAGCATTTT
>TRBJ2-7|NA|NA|TRBV10-3
CAISVVGFKPYEQYF
TGTGCCATCAGTGTCGTCGGGTTTAAACCCTACGAGCAGTACTTC
>TRBJ1-2|TRBD1|few|TRBV6-6
CASSYLDRGDRYGYTF
TGTGCCAGCAGTTACTTGGACAGGGGGGATCGGTATGGCTACACCTTC
>TRBJ2-3|NA|NA|TRBV9
CASSVEGTGNTDTQYF
TGTGCCAGCAGCGTAGAGGGGACGGGTAACACAGATACGCAGTATTTT